Following are 7 T cell receptor beta chains from one sample sequenced in a study of T cell responses to AZD1222 COVID-19 vaccine. Data came from immunoSEQ multiplex PCR; TCRdb stores just in-frame clones and leaves some out. The sample consists of tens of thousands of clones, around 93% of them appearing once. The sequencing here drew on peripheral blood, taken 28 days after the second AZD1222 dose. The source is an adult who received the AZD1222 COVID-19 vaccine.

The V gene is TRBV6-5, the J gene TRBJ2-1; TRBD2 aligns across 11 bases. V gave up 6 bases and J gave up 4 bases; unmatched junction bases: 5. The CDR3 is 15 residues long. Germline CDR1 and CDR2: MNHEY and SVGAGI. CDR3 sequence reads: CASRVAGGPYNEQFF. The CDR3 DNA reads as TGTGCCAGCAGGGTAGCGGGAGGGCCTTACAATGAGCAGTTCTTC.

This chain links TRBV28 with TRBJ1-5; the D is unclear. The CDR3 runs 13 residues. Looked up from germline, CDR1 is MDHEN and CDR2 is SYDVKM. The germline V and J ends were trimmed by 8 bases and 0 bases, with 8 bases remaining between them. Here the CDR3 reads CASGKYSNQPQHF. The CDR3 DNA follows: TGTGCCAGCGGGAAGTATAGCAATCAGCCCCAGCATTTT.

V gene TRBV6-6 combines with J gene TRBJ1-2, with 11 nucleotides matching TRBD1. The CDR3 sequence is 14 residues long. Trimming cost V 0 bases and J 10 bases; bases outside gene matches: 4. CDR1 MNHNY and CDR2 SVGAGI come from the germline V gene (reference sequence). The CDR3 loop reads CASSYSGQGEIYTF. In DNA form, the CDR3 reads TGTGCCAGCAGTTACTCGGGACAGGGGGAAATCTACACCTTC.

The CDR3 protein is CASSPLWGNTGELFF. The CDR3 DNA is TGTGCCAGCTCACCATTGTGGGGAAACACCGGGGAGCTGTTTTTT. The rearrangement links TRBV18 to TRBJ2-2; D not resolved. Germline V CDR1 and CDR2: KGHSH, LQKENI. The CDR3 is 15 residues long. V lost 2 bases and J lost 2, with 9 bases in between.

The V gene is TRBV11-1, the J gene TRBJ1-2; D unresolved. Germline CDR1 and CDR2: SGHAT and FQDESV (reference sequence). V lost 0 bases and J lost 2, with 16 bases in between. This CDR3 has 17 amino acids. Here the CDR3 DNA reads TGTGCCAGCAGCTTAGCGCACGACACCATCCCCAACTATGGCTACACCTTC. Translating it yields CASSLAHDTIPNYGYTF.

The chain recombines TRBV2 with TRBJ1-2; D ambiguous. Trimming shortened V by 2 bases and J by 4 bases, and 8 bases separated the two germline ends. The germline gives CDR1 SNHLY, CDR2 FYNNEI. CDR3 length: 13 amino acids. The CDR3 DNA is TGTGCCAGCAGTGAAAGGGAAGCCTATGGCTACACCTTC. Its translation is CASSEREAYGYTF.

The chain's CDR3 is CASSFSGKAQHF. CDR3 in DNA: TGTGCCAGTAGTTTCAGTGGTAAGGCCCAGCATTTT. The chain recombines TRBV19 with TRBJ1-5; no reliable D call. Germline assignment: CDR1 LNHDA and CDR2 SQIVND (reference sequence). The CDR3 runs 12 residues. The germline V and J ends were trimmed by 5 bases and 11 bases, with 13 bases remaining between them. Variable domain in full (rest from reference TRBV19 and TRBJ1-5): DGGITQSPKYLFRKEGQNVTLSCEQNLNHDAMYWYRQDPGQGLRLIYYSQIVNDFQKGDIAEGYSVSREKKESFPLTVTSAQKNPTAFYLCASSFSGKAQHFGDGTRLSIL.